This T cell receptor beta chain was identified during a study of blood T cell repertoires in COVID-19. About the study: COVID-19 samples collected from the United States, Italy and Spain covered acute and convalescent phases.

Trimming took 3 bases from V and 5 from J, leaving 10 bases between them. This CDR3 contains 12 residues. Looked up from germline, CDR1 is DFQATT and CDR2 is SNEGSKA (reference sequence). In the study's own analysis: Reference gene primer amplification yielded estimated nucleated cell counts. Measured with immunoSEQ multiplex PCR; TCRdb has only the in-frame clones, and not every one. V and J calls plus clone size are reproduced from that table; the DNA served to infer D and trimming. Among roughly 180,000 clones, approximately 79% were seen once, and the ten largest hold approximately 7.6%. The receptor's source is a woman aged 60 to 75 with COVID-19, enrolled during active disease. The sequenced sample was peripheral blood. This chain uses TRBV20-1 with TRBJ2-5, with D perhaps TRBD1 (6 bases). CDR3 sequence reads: CSASSTGETQYF. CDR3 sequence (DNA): TGCAGTGCTAGTAGTACAGGGGAGACCCAGTACTTC.